The clone carrying this T cell receptor (beta chain) was seen only a few times. At one of its ends the junction is not consistent with the germline gene, which may arise from a read error. A single record per CDR3 protein comes from TCRdb applying MiXCR to the 5' RACE reads. The sample lists 60,000 or so distinct CDR3 sequences; 12% were seen once. This entry is derived from a study of early T cells in non-severe SARS-CoV-2 infection. Germline V lookup: CDR1 KGHSH, CDR2 LQKENI. There are 15 residues in the CDR3. The genes are TRBV18 and TRBJ1-1; D is perhaps TRBD1 (5 bases). Source material: whole blood. This clonotype was obtained from an adult who was a healthcare worker with PCR-confirmed SARS-CoV-2 infection or an uninfected control (not recorded which). CDR3 region: CASSPQPQGGTEVFF. CDR3 bases: TGTGCCAGCTCACCACAACCCCAGGGAGGAACTGAAGTTTTCTTT.